One and the same sample provided the 29 T cell receptor beta chains below, sequenced in a study of shared clonotypes between healthy human individuals. This table comes from immunoSEQ multiplex PCR, and its TCRdb copy is limited to in-frame clones, with some not included. Among millions of clones, roughly nine tenths were seen once, and the ten largest hold over 0.12%. The specimen was naive CD4+ T cells sorted from blood. The subset was: CD45RA+ positively selected. The receptors were sampled from a man aged 18 to 30 in good health.

A word on this clone: At the DNA level, this CDR3 is encoded by other sequences in the same sample as well. The V call is TRBV7-2, the J call TRBJ2-6; unclear D gene. The germline CDR1 and CDR2 sequences are SGHTA and FQGNSA. The CDR3 runs 14 residues. Trimming took off 5 bases at V and 0 bases at J, with 5 bases between the two ends. CDR3 in amino acids: CASSSRSGANVLTF. The CDR3 DNA is TGTGCCAGCAGCAGCCGCTCTGGGGCCAACGTCCTGACTTTC.

The V call is TRBV11-2, the J call TRBJ2-2; 7 nucleotides match TRBD1. Per the germline V gene, CDR1 is SGHAT and CDR2 is FQNNGV. Trimming removed 5 bases from V and 4 bases from J; junction bases left unmatched: 7. The CDR3 consists of 15 residues. The CDR3 region is CASSLRDSTTGELFF. The DNA for the CDR3 is TGTGCCAGCAGCCTTAGGGACAGTACCACCGGGGAGCTGTTTTTT.

The chain couples TRBV28 to TRBJ2-5; TRBD1 agrees at 10 bases. The CDR3 extends over 16 amino acids. V lost 11 bases, J lost 2 bases, and 14 bases stayed unmatched. Looked up from germline, CDR1 is MDHEN and CDR2 is SYDVKM. CDR3 nucleotide sequence: TGTGCCTCCATTGCCCGTGGGACAGGGGTTCAAGAGACCCAGTACTTC. It specifies CASIARGTGVQETQYF.

V is TRBV7-3 and J is TRBJ2-1; 8 bases agree with TRBD2. CDR3 length: 16 residues. Per the germline V gene, CDR1 is SGHTA and CDR2 is FQGTGA. The ends lost 4 bases at V and 4 bases at J; junction bases unmatched: 9. As DNA, the CDR3 is TGTGCCAGCAGCTACTTAGCGGGACTGGGTTACAATGAGCAGTTCTTC. Translated, it gives CASSYLAGLGYNEQFF.

This sequence joins TRBV18 and TRBJ2-5; D might be TRBD1 or TRBD2, each matching 5 bases. Deletions cut 3 bases from V and 5 bases from J, with 22 bases between. The germline gives CDR1 KGHSH, CDR2 LQKENI. The CDR3 contains 17 residues. Here the CDR3 DNA reads TGTGCCAGCTCACCCGTGGCCGGGACCCGGGCCGGGGAGACCCAGTACTTC. This sequence encodes CASSPVAGTRAGETQYF.

Concerning this clone: Other DNA sequences within the sample encode an identical CDR3. The chain employs TRBV2 and TRBJ2-5, with D hard to call. V was cut by 2 bases and J by 5 bases, with 3 bases left in between. Looked up from germline, CDR1 is SNHLY and CDR2 is FYNNEI. The CDR3 totals 11 residues. The CDR3 is CASSETETQYF. The CDR3 nucleotides are TGTGCCAGCAGTGAAACGGAGACCCAGTACTTC.

This sequence joins TRBV10-3 and TRBJ2-3; 15 bases align to TRBD2. The CDR3 runs to 17 residues. The V gene's germline CDR1 is ENHRY and CDR2 SYGVKD. Trimming took 7 bases from V and 5 from J; bases not matched to a gene: 10. Here the CDR3 reads CAIKRSPGLAGGDTQYF. The CDR3 bases are TGTGCCATCAAGCGGTCTCCGGGACTAGCGGGAGGAGATACGCAGTATTTT.

This chain links TRBV5-6 with TRBJ2-7, with D uncertain. Germline V gene lookup returns CDR1 SGHDT and CDR2 YYEEEE. The ends were cut back, 4 bases at V and 0 bases at J, with 11 bases in the middle. The CDR3 spans 14 residues. The CDR3 reads CASSPDPGSYEQYF. The CDR3 DNA sequence: TGTGCCAGCAGCCCTGACCCAGGCTCCTACGAGCAGTACTTC.

The chain joins TRBV6-1 to TRBJ1-4, with 7 bases identical to TRBD1. Trimming cost V 7 bases and J 8 bases; bases outside gene matches: 7. In germline, CDR1 is MNHNS, CDR2 SASEGT. This CDR3 is 13 amino acids long. The CDR3 coding sequence is TGTGCCAGCATCCGAGACAGGGCGGAAAAACTGTTTTTT. Its translation: CASIRDRAEKLFF.

The V and J genes are TRBV18 and TRBJ2-7; 7 bases fit TRBD1. The CDR3 sequence is 14 residues long. CDR1 and CDR2 from the germline V gene are KGHSH and LQKENI. V lost 4 bases and J lost 1; bases outside the gene matches: 4. CDR3 residues: CASSLQTGSYEQYF. CDR3 coding DNA: TGTGCCAGCTCACTTCAGACAGGGTCCTACGAGCAGTACTTC. The full variable domain, rest sourced from reference TRBV18 and TRBJ2-7, is NAGVMQNPRHLVRRRGQEARLRCSPMKGHSHVYWYRQLPEEGLKFMVYLQKENIIDESGMPKERFSAEFPKEGPSILRIQQVVRGDSAAYFCASSLQTGSYEQYFGPGTRLTVT.

The genes are TRBV11-3 and TRBJ2-3; 11 positions match TRBD2. The CDR3 has 16 amino acids. The germline V gene encodes CDR1 SGHNT and CDR2 YENEEA. Trimming took 5 bases from V and 2 from J; bases not matched to a gene: 6. This CDR3 reads CASSAGTSGLTDTQYF. The CDR3 DNA reads as TGTGCCAGCAGCGCCGGGACTAGCGGACTCACAGATACGCAGTATTTT.

V and J are TRBV5-6 and TRBJ1-2, with unresolved D. V lost 3 bases, J lost 8 bases, and 11 bases lay in between. The CDR3 loop spans 12 amino acids. Looked up from germline, CDR1 is SGHDT and CDR2 is YYEEEE. The CDR3 sequence is CASSSQSRGYTF. DNA for the CDR3: TGTGCCAGCAGCTCACAAAGCCGCGGCTACACCTTC.

The chain couples TRBV13 to TRBJ2-4, with TRBD1 matching 7 bases. Germline V CDR1 and CDR2: PRHDT, FYEKMQ (reference sequence). The length of the CDR3 is 18 residues. J was trimmed by 0 bases and V by 4 bases; bases with no gene match: 12. Written as DNA, the CDR3 is TGTGCCAGCAGCTCGAGACCTACAGGGGTCAAAGCCAAAAACATTCAGTACTTC. Its translation is CASSSRPTGVKAKNIQYF.

About this clone itself: Other DNA sequences in this sample translate to the same CDR3. The V and J genes are TRBV19 and TRBJ2-3; D call uncertain. Germline lookup yields CDR1 LNHDA and CDR2 SQIVND (reference sequence). The CDR3 is 14 amino acids. Trimming took 1 base from V and 0 from J, leaving 5 bases between them. In nucleotides, the CDR3 is TGTGCCAGTAGTATAGGCACTAGCACAGATACGCAGTATTTT. This encodes CASSIGTSTDTQYF.

This sequence joins TRBV4-3 and TRBJ2-7, with TRBD2 matching over 9 bases. V was clipped by 0 bases and J by 2 bases; unmatched bases: 8. CDR1 and CDR2 (germline): LGHNA, YSLEER. CDR3 length equals 17 residues. CDR3 protein: CASSQDRGLALAYEQYF. CDR3 bases: TGCGCCAGCAGCCAAGATAGGGGACTAGCTCTTGCCTACGAGCAGTACTTC.

V usage is TRBV6-5 and J usage is TRBJ2-1; TRBD1 agrees at 9 bases. Germline-derived CDR1 and CDR2 are MNHEY and SVGAGI. The CDR3 sequence is 15 residues long. V dropped 8 bases and J dropped 6; count of bases not matched to a gene: 11. This CDR3 is CASDLPGQGSNEQFF. CDR3 nucleotide sequence: TGTGCCAGCGACCTCCCGGGACAGGGTAGCAATGAGCAGTTCTTC.

This chain links TRBV19 with TRBJ1-2; 9 bases match TRBD1. The CDR3 length is 15 residues. The germline gives CDR1 LNHDA, CDR2 SQIVND (reference sequence). V was clipped by 9 bases and J by 4 bases; unmatched bases: 12. The CDR3 nucleotides are TGTGCCAGCAGCCACTTGGGACAGGGAACCTATGGCTACACCTTC. Its protein is CASSHLGQGTYGYTF.

The chain uses TRBV10-3 and TRBJ2-1, with TRBD1 matching over 8 bases. This CDR3 region has 13 residues. V lost 4 bases, J lost 5 bases, and 1 base stayed unmatched. From germline, CDR1 is ENHRY and CDR2 SYGVKD. The CDR3 DNA follows: TGTGCCATCAGTGGGACAGGGAACAATGAGCAGTTCTTC. This translates into CAISGTGNNEQFF.

This chain uses TRBV7-9 with TRBJ1-3; 7 bases match TRBD1. V shed 4 bases, J shed 4 bases, and the junction held 13 bases outside the gene matches. The CDR3 is 17 residues long. Germline V gives CDR1 SEHNR, CDR2 FQNEAQ (reference sequence). The CDR3 DNA is TGTGCCAGCAGCTCCCGGACAGGTTCTTCTCTCGGAAACACCATATATTTT. This sequence encodes CASSSRTGSSLGNTIYF.

To note about this clone: Germline is not matched at one junction end, which may reflect a read error. The chain uses TRBV29-1 and TRBJ1-2; D is ambiguous. This CDR3 has 13 amino acids. The germline gives CDR1 SQVTM, CDR2 ANQGSEA. CDR3 amino acids: CGVGGQTIYGYTF. DNA of the CDR3: TGCGGCGTCGGAGGGCAAACCATCTATGGCTACACCTTC.

This CDR3 reads CASSLGLGVYGYTF. The CDR3 region has the DNA TGTGCCAGCAGTTTGGGGCTGGGGGTCTATGGCTACACCTTC. The chain combines TRBV27 with TRBJ1-2; tentatively, D is TRBD1 (5 bases). The CDR3 length is 14 residues. V dropped 3 bases and J dropped 4 bases, with 12 bases sitting between them. Germline CDR1 MNHEY, CDR2 SMNVEV (reference sequence).

This rearrangement joins TRBV12-5 to TRBJ1-5; no firm D call. The CDR3 length is 14 residues. The germline gives CDR1 LGHNT, CDR2 FRNRAP. V was cut by 6 bases and J by 6 bases, with 15 bases left in between. CDR3 bases: TGTGCTAGTGGCCGGTTAGACTTAGGTCAGCCCCAGCATTTT. Protein product: CASGRLDLGQPQHF. Looking up the rest from reference TRBV12-5 and TRBJ1-5 gives the full variable domain: DARVTQTPRHKVTEMGQEVTMRCQPILGHNTVFWYRQTMMQGLELLAYFRNRAPLDDSGMPKDRFSAEMPDATLATLKIQPSEPRDSAVYFCASGRLDLGQPQHFGDGTRLSIL.

The chain uses TRBV25-1 and TRBJ1-4; a possible D gene is TRBD1 (5 bases). Germline V gene lookup returns CDR1 MGHDK and CDR2 SYGVNS. V was shortened by 2 bases and J by 0 bases, with 13 bases between the two germline ends. CDR3 length: 17 amino acids. The CDR3 loop reads CASSEIRGAATNEKLFF. The DNA of the CDR3 is TGTGCCAGCAGTGAAATAAGAGGGGCGGCAACTAATGAAAAACTGTTTTTT.

The chain carries TRBV21-1 and TRBJ1-2. TRBV21-1 is shown as a pseudogene. The CDR3 extends over 13 amino acids. CDR3 amino acids: CASSAGRADGYTF. CDR3 DNA sequence: TGTGCCAGCAGCGCCGGCCGGGCCGATGGCTACACCTTC.

The rearrangement uses TRBV6-5 and TRBJ1-1; D perhaps matches TRBD1 (6 bases). The CDR3 loop spans 14 amino acids. Per the germline V gene, CDR1 is MNHEY and CDR2 is SVGAGI. Between the trimmed V and J ends, which lost 8 bases and 4 bases, there was a span of 17 bases. The CDR3 protein is CASGGGMSGTEAFF. The CDR3 DNA is TGTGCCAGCGGAGGGGGGATGAGCGGCACTGAAGCTTTCTTT.

Of note for this clone: The same CDR3 is also encoded by other DNA sequences in this sample. This chain joins TRBV2 and TRBJ2-1; 7 bases line up with TRBD2. J lost 0 bases, V lost 4 bases, and 0 bases had no gene match. CDR1 and CDR2 (germline): SNHLY, FYNNEI. The CDR3 runs to 14 residues. CDR3 sequence reads: CASSVAGSYNEQFF. As DNA, the CDR3 is TGTGCCAGCAGTGTAGCGGGCTCCTACAATGAGCAGTTCTTC.

This clone was seen just once. This specimen includes other DNA sequences encoding the same CDR3. The chain has TRBV5-4 and TRBJ2-7; D possibly matches TRBD1 or TRBD2 (5 bases each). The germline gives CDR1 SGHNT, CDR2 YYREEE (reference sequence). The V and J ends lost 4 bases and 0 bases respectively, with 14 bases between them. The CDR3 runs to 15 residues. The CDR3 DNA follows: TGTGCCAGCAGCGGAACCGGGACCGGCTCCTACGAGCAGTACTTC. It encodes CASSGTGTGSYEQYF.

This chain connects TRBV5-1 to TRBJ2-6, with a tentative D call TRBD1 (6 bases). Trimming cost V 2 bases and J 0 bases, with 12 bases left between them. This CDR3 spans 17 amino acids. Germline CDR1 is SGHRS and CDR2 is YFSETQ. CDR3 nucleotides: TGCGCCAGCAGCTTTGACAGGCCAGACTCTGGGGCCAACGTCCTGACTTTC. It yields the protein CASSFDRPDSGANVLTF.

The genes are TRBV7-8 and TRBJ2-5, with D hard to call. The CDR3 loop spans 14 amino acids. V was clipped by 4 bases and J by 1 base, with 10 bases between them. Germline CDR1 and CDR2: SGHVS and FQNEAQ. CDR3 amino acids: CASSSHSFQETQYF. The CDR3 region has the DNA TGTGCCAGCAGCTCACACTCTTTCCAAGAGACCCAGTACTTC.